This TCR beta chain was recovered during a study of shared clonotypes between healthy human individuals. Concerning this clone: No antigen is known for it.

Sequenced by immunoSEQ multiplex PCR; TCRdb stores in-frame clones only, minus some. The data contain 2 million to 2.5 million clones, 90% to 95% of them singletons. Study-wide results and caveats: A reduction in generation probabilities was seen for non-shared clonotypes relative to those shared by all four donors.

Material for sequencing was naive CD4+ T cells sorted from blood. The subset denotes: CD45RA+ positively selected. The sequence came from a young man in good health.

This CDR3 is CASSSRDKRFPEAFF. The CDR3, as DNA: TGTGCCAGCAGTTCCAGGGACAAACGTTTTCCTGAAGCTTTCTTT. The genes are TRBV6-5 and TRBJ1-1; possibly TRBD1 for D (6 bases). Germline V gene data show CDR1 as MNHEY and CDR2 as SVGAGI. There are 15 residues in the CDR3. Trimming stripped 4 bases from V and 6 bases from J, with 18 bases between.